This T cell receptor beta chain was observed in a study of cytomegalovirus exposure and HLA in healthy donors (dated by TCRdb to about 2017). Study-wide context: An earlier analysis of some 550 of the donors reported roughly 300 Gb of sequence data and some 120 million unique TCR beta sequences from 150 million to 200 million T cells. An early release covering roughly 580 HLA-typed donors comprised about 300 gigabases of sequencing data and approximately 85 million unique TCR sequences. Among the roughly 400 genotyped donors, approximately 76% belonged to the genetic ancestry cluster associated with self-reported Caucasian donors. The study aimed to test whether signatures of past pathogen exposure could be identified by cataloging public T cell receptors. The T cell repertoires of 700 or so subjects were profiled by immunosequencing and related to cytomegalovirus serostatus. A separate validation cohort of about 110 different subjects was used in addition to the roughly 670-subject first cohort. High-throughput TCR immunosequencing, statistical association of individual TCRs with disease status, and machine learning were combined to predict cytomegalovirus infection status. A later analysis re-analyzed previously published TCR beta repertoires from several hundred donors and added high-resolution HLA genotyping to study TCR occurrence patterns. Rather than drawing on any new phenotypic data, the later analysis identified candidate immune exposures from TCR beta sequences and the way those sequences occurred across donors. To decide whether each TCR beta V gene segment behaved as functional or pseudogenic, an earlier analysis of approximately 600 of the donors relied on high-throughput TCR beta sequencing. Donor age, sex, ethnicity and CMV serostatus were collected together with the repertoire data. Genome-wide SNP genotypes for about three fifths of the roughly 700 donors were used in a later genetic analysis, which treated that subset as a discovery cohort. All discovery cohort repertoires had been generated on a single sequencing platform. Both class I and class II loci were covered by HLA typing, at four-digit resolution. The number of donors typed differed by locus, with about 629-630 for A, B, C, DRB1 and DQB1, around 560 for DQA1, about 610 for DPA1, and under 490 for DPB1. Because of strong linkage in the cohort, a handful of DR-DQ haplotypes were treated as single units for association and clustering. Among roughly 400 genotyped donors of the cohort, an average of around 220,000 unique TCR beta nucleotide sequences was sequenced per donor, of which about 19% were non-productive.

Points the paper makes about the study in general: In vitro tests confirmed that a few of the cytomegalovirus-associated TCR beta chains recognize cytomegalovirus antigens. Specific HLA alleles were associated with 15,000 to 20,000 TCR beta sequences at a false discovery rate of 0.05 in a later analysis. A later analysis reported that several top co-occurrence clusters appeared linked to parvovirus B19, influenza, CMV and Epstein-Barr virus. Across donors, most TCR sequences were observed very rarely, whereas some public TCRs were present in many individuals. A total of fewer than 200 TCR beta chains were listed by the study as associated with cytomegalovirus. A cluster of highly shared sequence variants was judged likely to be a technical artifact of the sequencing pipeline. For the cohort, immune exposure information was limited to CMV serostatus. Because HLA typing was unavailable for some donors at each locus, only the typed subset was used in association tests. A further reported finding was that TCR beta sequences accurately predicted the HLA-A and HLA-B alleles for most subjects in the first cohort. A later genetic analysis associated a missense DCLRE1C variant with V-gene and J-gene trimming of TCR beta chains, and an independent cohort replicated the association. The authors suggested that the approach could potentially be generalized to other disease states and immunological phenotypes. In a later analysis, TCR association rates were found to vary across HLA loci, with the most associated TCRs seen for DRB1 alleles and the fewest for HLA-C alleles. Because counts were too low, roughly 17 rarely observed V segments, including chromosome 9 orphons, were left out of the earlier analysis of 500 to 750 of the donors. The cohort was sequenced for TCR beta chains only, and without alpha or paired-chain data the features that could be detected were limited. Compared with the roughly 720-donor mean, donors in an Asian-associated ancestry cluster had fewer N-insertions in productive TCRs, according to a later genetic analysis. Strong co-occurrence of HLA alleles, especially DR and DQ, made assigning TCR associations to individual alleles difficult. In an earlier analysis of some 500 of the donors, most TCR beta V segments appeared in productive rearrangements about 90% or about 30% of the time, broadly matching IMGT annotations. Compared with equally common non-associated chains, HLA-associated TCR beta chains in a later analysis were more clonally expanded and had lower generation probabilities. Linkage disequilibrium might explain the correlated functional status among segregating V segments, but an unknown experimental factor could not be ruled out. Presence/absence analyses assumed roughly uniform sequencing depth across donors, an assumption that may not hold. Because the 87-base-pair reads could not distinguish some IMGT-functional V segments, including TRBV6-2 and TRBV6-3, those segments were excluded. Most CMV-associated TCR beta chains appeared to be HLA-restricted in a later analysis, and the HLA associations seemed to be driven largely by CMV exposure. In both the original and validation cohorts, the classifier was reported to diagnose cytomegalovirus status with high specificity and sensitivity.

In total, just over 650 healthy bone marrow donors made up the cohort. At the time of sampling, every cohort member was nominally healthy, though immune exposures that went unrecorded were likely present. The donor was CMV seropositive and was included in the group of 250 to 350 seropositive cohort members. A peripheral blood sample was provided by each donor, and peripheral blood mononuclear cells were used for TCR beta sequencing. Genomic DNA was extracted from the blood cell samples with the Qiagen DNeasy Blood Extraction Kit. Library generation was performed with the immunoSEQ multiplex PCR assay. A mixture of 60 forward primers for TCR Vbeta segments and 13 reverse primers for TCR Jbeta segments was used in the multiplex PCR. The CDR3 region of rearranged TCR beta genes was amplified from genomic DNA by a multiplex PCR assay. Amplified TCR beta libraries were sequenced as 87-base-pair reads on the Illumina HiSeq System. Under the source paper's analysis protocol: A later analysis tallied tens of millions of unique TCR beta chains across the 700 or so repertoires, and approximately 12 million of those chains were shared by two or more donors. A nearest-neighbor algorithm error-corrected the raw reads and collapsed the reads into unique sequences, merging closely related sequences to remove PCR and sequencing errors. V, D and J gene segments were assigned by aligning CDR3 sequences to IMGT reference sequences. For a sequence to be retained, a match of at least six nucleotides to both a V gene segment and a J gene segment was required. A rearrangement counted as productive if the CDR3 had no stop codons and remained in frame with V and J, and every other rearrangement counted as non-productive. Following IMGT convention, CDR3 was defined as the stretch from the second conserved V-encoded cysteine up to the conserved J-encoded phenylalanine. Sequences without an unambiguous match to a single V gene segment were excluded from the earlier analysis of 450 to 750 of the donors. An earlier analysis of 587 of the donors classified V segments as functional when productive rearrangements were above 56.7% and as segregating when the standard deviation between donors was above 5%. A statistical classification framework was built to diagnose cytomegalovirus status from the catalog of TCR beta chain sequences. V and J gene assignment, in a later analysis, came from comparing TCR nucleotide sequences with IMGT/GENE-DB human TR gene sequences. In a later analysis, CDR3 sequences and most-parsimonious VDJ recombination scenarios were assigned using the TCRdist pipeline. In a later analysis, every TCR beta chain was defined by the combination of its CDR3 amino acid sequence and its V-gene family, and reads without a unique V-gene family were dropped. A later analysis removed 550 to 650 highly shared, low-generation-probability nucleotide sequences to deal with suspected cross-contamination and a sequencing artifact. In a later analysis, a clonal expansion index for each public chain was calculated from normalized within-repertoire ranks of inferred template counts. A later analysis computed generation probabilities with a VDJ recombination model fitted to out-of-frame rearrangements, and checked the results against IGoR. In a later analysis, hypergeometric tests were used to score TCR-TCR, TCR-HLA and TCR-CMV co-occurrence, with a repertoire-size bias correction applied to TCR pairs. In a later analysis, false discovery rates were estimated by permuting HLA or CMV assignments 20 times. In a later analysis, co-occurring TCRs were grouped using DBSCAN, and TCRdist sequence similarity was added for clustering within HLA-allele-positive subsets. For co-occurrence clustering, repertoires with fewer than 30,000 or more than 120,000 public chains were excluded, along with roughly 5 repertoires with anomalous nucleotide sharing. As stored in TCRdb, this immuneACCESS dataset retains in-frame rearrangements with V and J assigned. A fraction of the clones does not appear; measured against another copy, unresolved V genes explain less than half of the discrepancy, and the remainder lacks a known reason. V, J and clone size are those of that table, while D and trimming were read from the DNA. For this sample the table gives approximately 140,000 clones, of which 60% to 70% were detected only once. The ten largest clones take up 7% to 8.5% of the sample.

Concerning this clone itself: Its specific antigen is unknown. Base qualities are not at hand, and no much larger clone is one base apart.

Based on the germline V gene, the CDR1 and CDR2 sequences are MNHEY and SVGAGI. The trim is 2 bases for V and 2 bases for J, with a gap of 9 bases between the germline ends. The CDR3 runs 14 amino acids, cysteine and phenylalanine included. The DNA shown is the 42-base CDR3, in frame from base 1. This TCR was recovered from a woman aged 60-70 years in good health and CMV-seropositive. The V and J genes are TRBV6-5 and TRBJ1-1; the D gene assignment is ambiguous. The specimen was PBMCs. The DNA reads as follows: TGTGCCAGCAGTTACCCCGGACTCAACACTGAAGCTTTCTTT. Translation gives CASSYPGLNTEAFF.